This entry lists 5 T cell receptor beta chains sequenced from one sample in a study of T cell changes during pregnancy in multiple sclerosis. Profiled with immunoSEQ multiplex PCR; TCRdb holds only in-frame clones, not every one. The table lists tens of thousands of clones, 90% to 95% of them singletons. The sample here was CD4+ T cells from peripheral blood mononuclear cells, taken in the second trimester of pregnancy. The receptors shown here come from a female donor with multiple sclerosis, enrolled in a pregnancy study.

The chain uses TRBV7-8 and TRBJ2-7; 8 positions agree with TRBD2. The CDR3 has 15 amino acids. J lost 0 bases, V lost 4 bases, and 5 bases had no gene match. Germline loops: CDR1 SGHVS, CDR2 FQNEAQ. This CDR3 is CASSSGGAPSYEQYF. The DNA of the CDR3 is TGTGCCAGCAGCTCCGGGGGGGCCCCCTCCTACGAGCAGTACTTC.

CDR3 protein: CASSLRKGVTQYF. The CDR3 bases are TGTGCCAGCAGCTTACGGAAGGGAGTAACCCAGTACTTC. V usage is TRBV5-6 and J usage is TRBJ2-5; tentative D call: TRBD2 (5 bases). This CDR3 has 13 residues. The V gene's germline CDR1 is SGHDT and CDR2 YYEEEE. V dropped 2 bases and J dropped 8 bases, with 13 bases sitting between them.

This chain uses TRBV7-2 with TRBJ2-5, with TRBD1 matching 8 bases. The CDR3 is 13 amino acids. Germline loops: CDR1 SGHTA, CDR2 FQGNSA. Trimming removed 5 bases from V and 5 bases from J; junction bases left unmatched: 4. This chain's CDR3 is CASSADRVETQYF. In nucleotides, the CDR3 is TGTGCCAGCAGCGCGGACAGGGTTGAGACCCAGTACTTC.

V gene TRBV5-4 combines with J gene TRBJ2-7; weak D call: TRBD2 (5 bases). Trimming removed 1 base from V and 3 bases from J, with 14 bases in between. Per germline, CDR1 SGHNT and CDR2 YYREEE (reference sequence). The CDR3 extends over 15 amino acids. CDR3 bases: TGTGCCAGCAGCTTGCGAAGACTAACGGACTACGAGCAGTACTTC. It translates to CASSLRRLTDYEQYF.

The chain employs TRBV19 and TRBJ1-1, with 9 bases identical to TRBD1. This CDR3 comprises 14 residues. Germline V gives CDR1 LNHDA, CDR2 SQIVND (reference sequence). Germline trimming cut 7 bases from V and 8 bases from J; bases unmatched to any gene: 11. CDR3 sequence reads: CASIRTGASQEAFF. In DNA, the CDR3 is TGTGCCAGTATAAGGACAGGGGCGTCACAAGAAGCTTTCTTT.